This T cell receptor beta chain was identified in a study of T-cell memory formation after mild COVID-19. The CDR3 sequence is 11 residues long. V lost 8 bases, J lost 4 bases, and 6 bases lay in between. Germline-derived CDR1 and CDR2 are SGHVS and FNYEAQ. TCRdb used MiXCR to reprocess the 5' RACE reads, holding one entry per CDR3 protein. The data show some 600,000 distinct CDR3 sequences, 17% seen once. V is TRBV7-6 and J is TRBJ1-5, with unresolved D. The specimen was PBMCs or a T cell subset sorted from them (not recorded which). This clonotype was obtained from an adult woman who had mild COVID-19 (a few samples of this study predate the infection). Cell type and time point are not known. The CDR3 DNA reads TGTGCCAGCGGCCGGAATCAGCCCCAGCATTTT. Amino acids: CASGRNQPQHF.